Sequencing of this TCR beta chain was carried out in a study of cytomegalovirus exposure and HLA in healthy donors. The wider study: The early release's HLA-typed donors yielded 65 million to 85 million unique TCRs. Findings and caveats of the study: TCR beta chains numbering 150 to 200 were designated cytomegalovirus-associated.

About this clone itself: Its antigen is not known.

A multiplex PCR was run with 60 Vbeta primers and 13 Jbeta primers. TCRdb's copy holds only in-frame clones and misses some; the assay was immunoSEQ multiplex PCR. The sample records approximately 70,000 clones, around 74% being singletons. Germline V gene data show CDR1 as MNHNY and CDR2 as SVGAGI (reference sequence). This CDR3 region has 16 residues. With V trimmed by 8 bases and J by 2 bases, 9 bases remained unmatched. The chain has TRBV6-6 and TRBJ2-3, with TRBD2 matching over 11 bases. Material for sequencing was PBMCs. The clonotype originates from a woman in her thirties in good health and CMV-seropositive. CDR3 bases: TGTGCCAGCCAACGACTAGCGGGACCCACCACAGATACGCAGTATTTT. This translates into CASQRLAGPTTDTQYF.